Presented here are 9 T cell receptor beta chains from one specimen sequenced in a study of cytomegalovirus exposure and HLA in healthy donors. The PCR contained 60 Vbeta and 13 Jbeta primers. Profiled with immunoSEQ multiplex PCR; TCRdb holds only in-frame clones, not every one. The sample carries some 95,000 clones, less than 75% recorded once. Specimen: PBMCs. These receptors originate from a man aged 25 to 45 in good health and CMV-seronegative.

The chain has TRBV7-9 and TRBJ1-2; 10 nucleotides line up with TRBD1. The CDR3 length is 13 residues. CDR1 is SEHNR and CDR2 is FQNEAQ in the germline V gene (reference sequence). The V and J ends lost 3 bases and 6 bases, in that order; junction bases with no gene match: 1. The CDR3 DNA reads as TGTGCCAGCAGCTTGGGGACAGGGGATGGCTACACCTTC. Translating gives CASSLGTGDGYTF. Filled out from reference TRBV7-9 and TRBJ1-2, the complete variable domain reads DTGVSQNPRHKITKRGQNVTFRCDPISEHNRLYWYRQTLGQGPEFLTYFQNEAQLEKSRLLSDRFSAERPKGSFSTLEIQRTEQGDSAMYLCASSLGTGDGYTFGSGTRLTVV.

The chain recombines TRBV18 with TRBJ1-2, with a tentative D call TRBD1 (6 bases). This CDR3 is 12 amino acids long. From germline, CDR1 is KGHSH and CDR2 LQKENI. Between the trimmed V and J ends, which lost 3 bases and 7 bases, there was a span of 9 bases. Here the CDR3 DNA reads TGTGCCAGCTCACCTTTAGGGGGTGGCTACACCTTC. Translating it yields CASSPLGGGYTF.

The rearrangement links TRBV9 to TRBJ2-3; D ambiguous. The germline V gene has CDR1 SGDLS and CDR2 YYNGEE. V lost 0 bases and J 6 bases, leaving 11 bases between the germline ends. The CDR3 loop spans 14 amino acids. The CDR3 sequence is CASSVVSGGDTQYF. CDR3 bases: TGTGCCAGCAGCGTAGTTTCGGGTGGGGATACGCAGTATTTT.

The chain joins TRBV29-1 to TRBJ2-3, with D possibly matching TRBD2 (6 bases). Trimming removed 5 bases at V and 1 base at J, with 10 bases between. Looked up from germline, CDR1 is SQVTM and CDR2 is ANQGSEA. This CDR3 spans 13 amino acids. The CDR3 loop reads CSVRETGTDTQYF. The CDR3, as DNA: TGCAGCGTTCGGGAGACTGGCACAGATACGCAGTATTTT.

J is TRBJ2-5 and V is TRBV18; TRBD2 aligns across 12 bases. Germline V lookup: CDR1 KGHSH, CDR2 LQKENI. J was trimmed by 2 bases and V by 3 bases; bases with no gene match: 7. The CDR3 extends over 17 amino acids. In nucleotides, the CDR3 is TGTGCCAGCTCACCCCTCCCGACTAGCGGGGGTCAAGAGACCCAGTACTTC. Amino acid sequence: CASSPLPTSGGQETQYF. The complete variable domain, with remaining parts taken from reference TRBV18 and TRBJ2-5, reads NAGVMQNPRHLVRRRGQEARLRCSPMKGHSHVYWYRQLPEEGLKFMVYLQKENIIDESGMPKERFSAEFPKEGPSILRIQQVVRGDSAAYFCASSPLPTSGGQETQYFGPGTRLLVL.

This chain joins TRBV6-1 and TRBJ2-1; 7 bases are a match to TRBD2. The CDR3 is 13 residues long. Germline V gives CDR1 MNHNS, CDR2 SASEGT. CDR3 sequence (DNA): TGTGTGAGCGGGGCCTTTATACTAAATGAGCAGTTCTTC. Translating it yields CVSGAFILNEQFF.

The chain uses TRBV7-9 and TRBJ1-4; no definite D call. CDR1 and CDR2 from the germline V gene are SEHNR and FQNEAQ (reference sequence). The CDR3 is made up of 13 amino acids. Trimming removed 5 bases from V and 10 bases from J, with 14 bases in between. CDR3 region: CASSLLMAGKLFF. The CDR3 bases are TGTGCCAGCAGCCTGCTTATGGCTGGAAAACTGTTTTTT. The variable domain in full, completed from reference TRBV7-9 and TRBJ1-4, reads DTGVSQNPRHKITKRGQNVTFRCDPISEHNRLYWYRQTLGQGPEFLTYFQNEAQLEKSRLLSDRFSAERPKGSFSTLEIQRTEQGDSAMYLCASSLLMAGKLFFGSGTQLSVL.

This clone was seen more than once but under ten times. The V call is TRBV5-1, the J call TRBJ1-1; D unresolved. The CDR3 runs 13 residues. Germline V gives CDR1 SGHRS, CDR2 YFSETQ. Trimming removed 4 bases from V and 0 bases from J, with 7 bases in between. The CDR3 here is CASSPSMNTEAFF. The CDR3, as DNA: TGCGCCAGCAGCCCTAGCATGAACACTGAAGCTTTCTTT.

The genes are TRBV27 and TRBJ1-1; no definite D call. CDR1 and CDR2 from the germline V gene are MNHEY and SMNVEV (reference sequence). Trimming pared 1 base from V and 0 bases from J, leaving 3 bases between. The CDR3 runs 13 residues. CDR3 coding DNA: TGTGCCAGCAGTTTATTCGTGAACACTGAAGCTTTCTTT. Translating it yields CASSLFVNTEAFF.